This T cell receptor beta chain was documented in a study of T cell responses to AZD1222 COVID-19 vaccine. Repertoires were generated with immunoSEQ multiplex PCR, while TCRdb's copy carries only in-frame clones and drops some. Among 150,000 to 200,000 clones listed, over 80% were seen once. This clone is a singleton in its sample. The V gene end was trimmed by 0 bases and the J gene end by 6 bases; junction bases not matched to a gene: 13. Germline CDR1 and CDR2: LGHDT and YNNKEL (reference sequence). This CDR3 region has 17 residues. The receptor was derived from an adult who received the MenACWY meningococcal vaccine as a control. The material was peripheral blood, obtained 28 days after the second dose of the MenACWY control vaccine. The V gene is TRBV3-1 (or the pseudogene TRBV3-2), the J gene TRBJ1-1; 7 nucleotides agree with TRBD1. CDR3 nucleotides: TGTGCCAGCAGCCAAGATCCAGGGACAGCGCCGGGGGCTGAAGCTTTCTTT. Translating it yields CASSQDPGTAPGAEAFF.